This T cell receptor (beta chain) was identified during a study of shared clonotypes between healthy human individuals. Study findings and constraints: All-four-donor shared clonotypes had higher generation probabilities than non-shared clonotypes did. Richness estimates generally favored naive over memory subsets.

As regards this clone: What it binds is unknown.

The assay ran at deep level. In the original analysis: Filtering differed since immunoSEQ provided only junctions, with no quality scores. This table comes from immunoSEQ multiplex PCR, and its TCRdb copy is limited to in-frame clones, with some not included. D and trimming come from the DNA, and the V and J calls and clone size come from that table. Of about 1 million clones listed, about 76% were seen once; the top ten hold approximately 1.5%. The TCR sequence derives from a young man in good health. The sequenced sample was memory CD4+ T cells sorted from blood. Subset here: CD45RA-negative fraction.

DNA for the CDR3: TGTGCTAGTGGTTCCCAGGGTACCACTGAAGCTTTCTTT. Encoded protein: CASGSQGTTEAFF. This rearrangement joins TRBV12-5 to TRBJ1-1, with D tentatively TRBD1 (5 bases). V dropped 4 bases and J dropped 4 bases, with 10 bases sitting between them. The CDR3 is 13 amino acids. CDR1 and CDR2 (germline): LGHNT, FRNRAP.